Below, 22 T cell receptor beta chains from the same sample are listed, as sequenced in a study of OX40 agonist ivuxolimab in advanced cancers. Measured with immunoSEQ multiplex PCR; TCRdb has only the in-frame clones, and not every one. In the table there are roughly 25,000 clones, over 60% of which are singletons. The sequenced sample was CD4+ or CD8+ T cells sorted from blood, obtained in a trial of the OX40 agonist ivuxolimab. The receptors were gathered from an adult with an advanced solid tumor such as melanoma, head and neck, liver or kidney cancer.

The gene calls are TRBV7-2 and TRBJ2-5, with D tentatively TRBD1 or TRBD2 (6 bases each). The CDR3 sequence is 15 residues long. Trimming left V 5 bases short and J 3 bases short, with 16 bases between. The V gene's germline CDR1 is SGHTA and CDR2 FQGNSA. The CDR3 spells CASSAAGGPKETQYF. CDR3 in DNA: TGTGCCAGCAGCGCCGCCGGGGGCCCCAAAGAGACCCAGTACTTC.

This rearrangement joins TRBV4-3 to TRBJ1-5; no clear D gene. CDR1 is LGHNA and CDR2 is YSLEER in the germline V gene. The CDR3 runs 15 residues. Trimming left V 4 bases short and J 1 base short, with 11 bases between. CDR3 loop: CASSPRWESNQPQHF. The DNA for the CDR3 is TGCGCCAGCAGCCCCCGCTGGGAAAGCAATCAGCCCCAGCATTTT.

The sample holds a few counts of this clone. The chain links TRBV9 to TRBJ2-7; 9 bases line up with TRBD1. The CDR3 is 14 residues long. Germline V gene sequence: CDR1 SGDLS, CDR2 YYNGEE. J lost 2 bases, V lost 3 bases, and 3 bases had no gene match. The CDR3 loop reads CASSAGTGTYEQYF. The DNA of the CDR3 is TGTGCCAGCAGCGCCGGGACAGGGACCTACGAGCAGTACTTC.

This clone was detected once. The V and J genes are TRBV21-1 and TRBJ2-7; the D call TRBD1 from the table was never checked on the DNA. TRBV21-1 has pseudogene status. The CDR3 contains 15 residues. The CDR3, as DNA: TGTGCCAGCAGCAAGGGTCGACAGAGCTCCTACGAGCAGTACTTC. This sequence encodes CASSKGRQSSYEQYF.

By sample fraction, this clone is medium-sized. The CDR3 sequence is CASSLEASAAGDTQYF. The CDR3 DNA reads TGTGCCAGCAGCTTAGAGGCCAGCGCAGCGGGGGATACGCAGTATTTT. The genes are TRBV7-9 and TRBJ2-3; 7 bases align to TRBD2. The V gene end was trimmed by 1 base and the J gene end by 6 bases; junction bases not matched to a gene: 10. The V gene's germline CDR1 is SEHNR and CDR2 FQNEAQ (reference sequence). CDR3 length: 16 amino acids.

V usage is TRBV7-6 and J usage is TRBJ1-6, with D unclear. V dropped 5 bases and J dropped 4 bases, with 12 bases sitting between them. This CDR3 is 15 amino acids long. Germline CDR1 is SGHVS and CDR2 is FNYEAQ. CDR3 protein: CASSSAGQYNSPLHF. The CDR3 DNA reads as TGTGCCAGCAGCAGCGCCGGGCAGTATAATTCACCCCTCCACTTT. Full variable domain (remainder filled in from reference TRBV7-6 and TRBJ1-6): GAGVSQSPRYKVTKRGQDVALRCDPISGHVSLYWYRQALGQGPEFLTYFNYEAQQDKSGLPNDRFSAERPEGSISTLTIQRTEQRDSAMYRCASSSAGQYNSPLHFGNGTRLTVT.

The CDR3 DNA sequence: TGTGCCAGCACCGACTCTTATGGGTCGGGCACTGAAGCTTTCTTT. It yields the protein CASTDSYGSGTEAFF. V and J are TRBV11-2 and TRBJ1-1; D is unresolved. There are 15 residues in the CDR3. Germline lookup yields CDR1 SGHAT and CDR2 FQNNGV. Trimming stripped 7 bases from V and 4 bases from J, with 19 bases between.

This rearrangement joins TRBV25-1 to TRBJ2-1; D is unclear. V was trimmed by 2 bases and J by 1 base, leaving 9 bases between them. Per germline, CDR1 MGHDK and CDR2 SYGVNS. This CDR3 contains 15 residues. CDR3: CASSELSESYNEQFF. The CDR3 DNA reads TGTGCCAGCAGTGAACTATCCGAATCCTACAATGAGCAGTTCTTC.

The J gene is TRBJ2-4, the V gene TRBV12-2. TRBV12-2 is a known pseudogene. This CDR3 contains 17 residues. CDR3: CASRLGGQGPLISIQYF. The CDR3 bases are TGTGCAAGTCGCTTAGGAGGCCAGGGACCTCTAATAAGCATTCAGTACTTC.

The rearrangement links TRBV2 to TRBJ1-1; no reliable D call. The V and J ends lost 7 bases and 1 base respectively, with 7 bases between them. CDR3 length: 12 residues. Germline loops: CDR1 SNHLY, CDR2 FYNNEI. CDR3 residues: CASKPGNTEAFF. DNA of the CDR3: TGTGCCAGCAAACCCGGGAACACTGAAGCTTTCTTT. Using reference TRBV2 and TRBJ1-1 for the parts outside the CDR3, the full variable domain is EPEVTQTPSHQVTQMGQEVILRCVPISNHLYFYWYRQILGQKVEFLVSFYNNEISEKSEIFDDQFSVERPDGSNFTLKIRSTKLEDSAMYFCASKPGNTEAFFGQGTRLTVV.

The gene calls are TRBV5-4 and TRBJ1-1; unclear D gene. V lost 2 bases, J lost 9 bases, and 11 bases lay in between. The CDR3 loop spans 12 amino acids. Per the germline V gene, CDR1 is SGHNT and CDR2 is YYREEE (reference sequence). The DNA of the CDR3 is TGTGCCAGCAGCTTTGGTGGGCCTCAAGCTTTCTTT. Its translation: CASSFGGPQAFF.

J is TRBJ2-3 and V is TRBV9; the match to TRBD2 covers 7 bases. The CDR3 is 14 residues long. Germline CDR1 is SGDLS and CDR2 is YYNGEE. V was clipped by 6 bases and J by 0 bases; unmatched bases: 4. CDR3 nucleotides: TGTGCCAGCACCCGACTAGCTAGCACAGATACGCAGTATTTT. This gives the protein CASTRLASTDTQYF. Together with reference TRBV9 and TRBJ2-3, the CDR3 gives the full variable domain: DSGVTQTPKHLITATGQRVTLRCSPRSGDLSVYWYQQSLDQGLQFLIQYYNGEERAKGNILERFSAQQFPDLHSELNLSSLELGDSALYFCASTRLASTDTQYFGPGTRLTVL.

The rearrangement joins TRBV7-6 to TRBJ2-1; 10 bases match TRBD2. Germline V lookup: CDR1 SGHVS, CDR2 FNYEAQ. The CDR3 has 16 amino acids. V was clipped by 5 bases and J by 4 bases; unmatched bases: 8. CDR3 DNA sequence: TGTGCCAGCAGCCCTTCGAGCGGGGGGGTGTACAATGAGCAGTTCTTC. It yields the protein CASSPSSGGVYNEQFF.

The chain couples TRBV4-1 to TRBJ1-3; no reliable D call. Germline CDR1 reads MGHRA; CDR2 reads YSYEKL. Trimming removed 1 base at V and 0 bases at J, with 13 bases between. CDR3 length: 17 residues. The CDR3 nucleotides read TGCGCCAGCAGCCAAGTGAGGGCCGCGGCCTCTGGAAACACCATATATTTT. This codes for CASSQVRAAASGNTIYF.

V gene TRBV19 combines with J gene TRBJ2-7; tentatively, D is TRBD2 (5 bases). This CDR3 has 13 amino acids. CDR1 is LNHDA, CDR2 SQIVND, per germline (reference sequence). Deletions cut 3 bases from V and 5 bases from J, with 11 bases between. CDR3 amino acids: CASSIGVGNEQYF. CDR3 DNA: TGTGCCAGTAGTATCGGGGTGGGGAACGAGCAGTACTTC.

This chain connects TRBV6-4 to TRBJ2-3, with D perhaps given as TRBD1 or TRBD2 (6 bases each). Germline CDR1 and CDR2: MRHNA and SNTAGT. This CDR3 comprises 14 residues. The V end lost 3 bases, the J end lost 0 bases, and 7 bases lay between the germline ends. The DNA for the CDR3 is TGTGCCAGCAGTGAAGGGGGGAGCACAGATACGCAGTATTTT. Translated: CASSEGGSTDTQYF.

The chain couples TRBV7-6 to TRBJ1-1; possibly TRBD1 for D (5 bases). Trimming shortened V by 2 bases and J by 8 bases, and 9 bases separated the two germline ends. Germline CDR1 is SGHVS and CDR2 is FNYEAQ. The CDR3 sequence is 12 residues long. CDR3 DNA sequence: TGTGCCAGCAGCTTACTCGGGGCGGAAGCTTTCTTT. Protein sequence: CASSLLGAEAFF.

This sequence joins TRBV7-6 and TRBJ2-1; TRBD2 matches at 9 bases. Germline CDR1 is SGHVS and CDR2 is FNYEAQ. CDR3 size: 13 residues. V lost 4 bases to trimming and J lost 8 bases; unmatched junction nucleotides: 3. The CDR3 sequence is CASSSRGGHEQFF. The DNA of the CDR3 is TGTGCCAGCAGCTCGCGGGGGGGCCATGAGCAGTTCTTC.

The chain employs TRBV10-3 and TRBJ1-2; D gene unclear. Germline V gene data show CDR1 as ENHRY and CDR2 as SYGVKD. The CDR3 is 11 amino acids. The V and J ends lost 9 bases and 0 bases respectively, with 5 bases between them. The CDR3 region is CAILSNYGYTF. The CDR3 DNA sequence: TGTGCCATTTTATCTAACTATGGCTACACCTTC.

The J gene is TRBJ2-7, the V gene TRBV11-2, with unresolved D. CDR3 length: 12 residues. Between the trimmed V and J ends, which lost 5 bases and 2 bases, there was a span of 7 bases. Germline V gene data show CDR1 as SGHAT and CDR2 as FQNNGV. In DNA, the CDR3 is TGTGCCAGCAGCCCCACCGCCTACGAGCAGTACTTC. Its protein product is CASSPTAYEQYF.

The sample holds a few counts of this clone. The V and J genes are TRBV7-2 and TRBJ1-2, with 10 bases that match TRBD1. The CDR3 runs to 13 residues. V lost 5 bases, J lost 6 bases, and 3 bases stayed unmatched. Germline-derived CDR1 and CDR2 are SGHTA and FQGNSA. The CDR3 region is CASSIGTGDGYTF. In nucleotides, the CDR3 is TGTGCCAGCAGCATTGGGACAGGGGATGGCTACACCTTC.

This chain joins TRBV5-4 and TRBJ2-1; D is uncertain. The CDR3 length is 13 residues. Deletions cut 3 bases from V and 7 bases from J, with 11 bases between. Germline-derived CDR1 and CDR2 are SGHNT and YYREEE (reference sequence). The CDR3 here is CASSSTEFNEQFF. CDR3 coding DNA: TGTGCCAGCAGCTCGACGGAATTTAATGAGCAGTTCTTC.